This is a list of T cell receptor beta chains from one sample in a study of blood T cell repertoires in COVID-19. Sequencing used immunoSEQ multiplex PCR; TCRdb keeps in-frame clones, though not all of them. The sample lists about 120,000 clones, 90% occurring once. Sequencing was done on a sample of peripheral blood. These TCRs come from a woman aged 60-75 years with COVID-19, enrolled during active disease. The CDR3 runs from the conserved cysteine through the conserved F or W. D genes are given only for firm matches. The listing skips clone size in some rows; elsewhere it reads once, few, many or a size class.

>TRBV5-1|-|-|TRBJ2-1|13
CASSLVSGNEQFF
TGCGCCAGCAGCTTGGTGTCGGGCAATGAGCAGTTCTTC
>TRBV7-2|-|-|TRBJ1-3|13
CASSQTRGDTIYF
TGTGCCAGCAGCCAGACCCGGGGGGACACCATATATTTT
>TRBV7-2|once|TRBD1|TRBJ1-2|16
CASSLGGQALSYGYTF
TGTGCCAGCAGCTTAGGAGGACAGGCTTTGTCGTATGGCTACACCTTC
>TRBV24-1|-|TRBD1|TRBJ2-7|14
CATSDSLIGQGFYF
TGTGCCACCAGTGATTCCCTCATCGGACAGGGTTTTTACTTC
>TRBV19|-|TRBD1|TRBJ2-7|14
CASSTIDRVHEQYF
TGTGCCAGTAGTACCATAGACAGGGTCCACGAGCAGTACTTC
>TRBV4-3|-|-|TRBJ2-2|16
CASSQVGRGRKGELFF
TGCGCCAGCAGCCAAGTCGGAAGGGGCAGGAAAGGGGAGCTGTTTTTT
>TRBV15|-|TRBD1|TRBJ1-2|16
CATSPRGQAVMKGYTF
TGTGCCACCAGCCCCAGGGGACAGGCGGTGATGAAGGGCTACACCTTC
>TRBV25-1|once|-|TRBJ1-6|15
CASNLGSSYNSPLHF
TGTGCCAGCAACTTAGGGAGCTCCTATAATTCACCCCTCCACTTT
>TRBV29-1|-|TRBD1|TRBJ2-5|13
CSVSITGVETQYF
TGCAGCGTCTCGATTACAGGGGTTGAGACCCAGTACTTC
>TRBV6-5|-|-|TRBJ1-5|13
CASSYYQDQPQHF
TGTGCCAGCAGTTATTATCAGGATCAGCCCCAGCATTTT
>TRBV5-4|-|TRBD1|TRBJ1-4|15
CASSSSTGGGEKLFF
TGTGCCAGCAGCTCGTCGACAGGGGGTGGGGAAAAACTGTTTTTT
>TRBV27|-|-|TRBJ2-3|14
CASSLFPQRDTQYF
TGTGCCAGCAGTTTATTCCCACAGAGAGATACGCAGTATTTT
>TRBV6-5|-|TRBD1|TRBJ1-1|14
CASSYGDRGPLAFF
TGTGCCAGCAGTTACGGCGACAGGGGCCCTCTAGCTTTCTTT
>TRBV11-2|-|-|TRBJ2-3|12
CASSPSTDTQYF
TGTGCCAGCAGTCCTAGCACAGATACGCAGTATTTT
>TRBV19|-|TRBD1|TRBJ1-4|17
CASSIGSLTGGEGKLFF
TGTGCCAGTAGTATAGGCTCCCTGACAGGGGGCGAAGGAAAACTGTTTTTT
>TRBV7-8|-|TRBD2|TRBJ2-1|17
CASSLSGGTSGGLEQFF
TGTGCCAGCAGCTTAAGTGGGGGGACTAGCGGGGGCCTCGAGCAGTTCTTC
>TRBV9|-|-|TRBJ1-1|16
CASSKVRGNMNTEAFF
TGTGCCAGCAGTAAGGTTCGAGGGAACATGAACACTGAAGCTTTCTTT
>TRBV5-4|once|TRBD1|TRBJ2-1|16
CASSLGTGGAYNEQFF
TGTGCCAGCAGCTTGGGGACAGGGGGCGCCTACAATGAGCAGTTCTTC
>TRBV5-5|-|-|TRBJ2-5|14
CASSPSGFLETQYF
TGTGCCAGCAGCCCCTCAGGGTTTTTAGAGACCCAGTACTTC
>TRBV7-9|-|TRBD1|TRBJ2-1|15
CASSPNRDRYNEQFF
TGTGCCAGCAGCCCAAACCGGGACAGGTACAATGAGCAGTTCTTC
>TRBV5-6|-|-|TRBJ1-2|15
CASSYARQANYGYTF
TGTGCCAGCAGCTACGCGAGGCAAGCTAACTATGGCTACACCTTC
>TRBV11-2|once|TRBD1|TRBJ1-2|15
CASSYDRGQYYGYTF
TGTGCCAGCAGCTATGACAGGGGGCAGTATTATGGCTACACCTTC
>TRBV5-8|-|-|TRBJ1-5|16
CASSLASTGSDQPQHF
TGTGCCAGCAGCTTGGCCTCCACAGGGTCGGATCAGCCCCAGCATTTT
>TRBV4-1|-|TRBD2|TRBJ2-1|18
CASSRGLAGGRTHNEQFF
TGCGCCAGCAGCCGGGGACTAGCGGGGGGCCGAACCCACAATGAGCAGTTCTTC
>TRBV6-5|-|-|TRBJ2-3|14
CASSWDSYTDTQYF
TGTGCCAGCAGTTGGGACTCCTACACAGATACGCAGTATTTT
>TRBV7-9|-|-|TRBJ2-5|13
CASSMTVQETQYF
TGTGCCAGCAGCATGACAGTTCAAGAGACCCAGTACTTC
>TRBV7-2|-|-|TRBJ2-7|14
CASSPDSLGYEQYF
TGTGCCAGCAGCCCGGACTCCTTGGGCTACGAGCAGTACTTC
>TRBV7-9|-|TRBD2|TRBJ2-5|16
CASSSGRGGRWETQYF
TGTGCCAGCAGCTCCGGACGGGGGGGCCGGTGGGAGACCCAGTACTTC
>TRBV7-8|-|TRBD1|TRBJ1-1|18
CASSDRDRGILPNTEAFF
TGTGCCAGCAGCGACCGGGACAGGGGGATTCTTCCGAACACTGAAGCTTTCTTT
>TRBV4-3|-|TRBD1|TRBJ2-2|17
CASRQSRDRGFSGELFF
TGCGCCAGCAGACAGAGCCGGGACAGGGGGTTCTCCGGGGAGCTGTTTTTT
>TRBV10-3|-|TRBD1|TRBJ2-1|15
CAIKQQGEQSHEQFF
TGTGCCATCAAACAACAGGGGGAGCAATCTCATGAGCAGTTCTTC
>TRBV4-3|-|TRBD1|TRBJ1-2|17
CASSQDLGTGANYGYTF
TGCGCCAGCAGCCAAGATTTGGGGACAGGGGCTAACTATGGCTACACCTTC
>TRBV29-1|-|-|TRBJ2-5|12
CSVAADLETQYF
TGCAGCGTTGCGGCGGACTTAGAGACCCAGTACTTC
>TRBV7-8|-|-|TRBJ1-5|14
CASSSQGVRQPQHF
TGTGCCAGCAGTTCACAGGGAGTGAGACAGCCCCAGCATTTT
>TRBV4-1|-|-|TRBJ1-2|14
CASSQDKGSGGYTF
TGCGCCAGCAGCCAAGATAAAGGGAGCGGCGGCTACACCTTC
>TRBV7-3|-|-|TRBJ2-3|15
CASSLMGASEDTQYF
TGTGCCAGCAGCTTAATGGGGGCCTCGGAAGATACGCAGTATTTT
>TRBV12-3/TRBV12-4|-|-|TRBJ1-2|13
CASSTTGYYGYTF
TGTGCCAGCAGTACTACAGGGTACTATGGCTACACCTTC
>TRBV30|-|-|TRBJ1-4|13
CAWSVGGHEKLFF
TGTGCCTGGAGTGTGGGGGGGCATGAAAAACTGTTTTTT
>TRBV6-5|-|TRBD1|TRBJ1-2|14
CASSLGTGGDSYTF
TGTGCCAGCAGTTTAGGGACAGGGGGCGATAGCTACACCTTC
>TRBV6-2/TRBV6-3|-|TRBD2|TRBJ2-3|20
CASSYLVSRAGGAMTDTQYF
TGTGCCAGCAGTTACCTAGTTAGTCGAGCCGGGGGGGCCATGACAGATACGCAGTATTTT
>TRBV4-2|once|-|TRBJ2-5|15
CASSPRLISTETQYF
TGTGCCAGCAGCCCAAGATTAATAAGCACAGAGACCCAGTACTTC
>TRBV10-2|-|TRBD1|TRBJ1-4|15
CASSEPGQGEEKLFF
TGCGCCAGCAGTGAGCCGGGACAGGGGGAAGAAAAACTGTTTTTT
>TRBV2|-|TRBD1|TRBJ1-3|21
CASRRPWGQGVPHYSGNTIYF
TGTGCCAGCAGGAGACCCTGGGGACAGGGAGTTCCTCACTACTCTGGAAACACCATATATTTT